This entry features one T cell receptor (beta chain) sequence. This clonotype was recorded many times. Its antigen has not been determined. Per-base qualities were not stored, and no clone one base away is much larger. This sample is drawn from a study of neurological immune-mediated disorders (dated by TCRdb to the late 2010s). General notes on the study: Among the roughly 34 multiple sclerosis patients, relapsing-remitting MS was present in some 31 and secondary progressive MS was present in 3. Peripheral blood TCR-beta repertoires from HTLV-I-associated myelopathy (HAM/TSP) patients, multiple sclerosis patients and healthy controls were compared by UMI-based sequencing. The 95 to 120 TCR-beta libraries covered PBMC samples along with longitudinal samples, technical triplicates, and paired sorted CD4+ and CD8+ T-cell subsets. The cohort was made up of about 65 subjects, consisting of roughly 14 HAM/TSP patients, some 34 multiple sclerosis patients and approximately 20 healthy controls.

For unsorted PBMC libraries, 2 million PBMCs were used after storage in RNAlater at -80 degrees C until RNA extraction. The multiple sclerosis patients were enrolled in a US clinical protocol that used magnetic resonance imaging to evaluate disease progression. Peripheral blood was subjected to Ficoll-Hypaque density gradient centrifugation to isolate PBMCs, which were then cryopreserved in liquid nitrogen. cDNA was synthesized by template-switch 5'RACE using a primer with a 10-nucleotide random unique molecular identifier that tagged each TCR transcript. Every sequencing run covered 15-18 subjects and yielded more than 160 million TCR-beta sequences. The RNeasy kit was used to extract total RNA. TCR-beta VDJ regions were amplified with primers for the TCR constant region and the 5'RACE anchor, using the KAPA Real-time Library Amplification kit. Sample indexes and Illumina adaptors were added in a first PCR, and a second PCR then increased library yield. After Ampure bead purification, the TCR product of roughly 650 bp was size-selected on a 2% E-gel SizeSelection system. Before pooling, libraries had their quality checked on a Bioanalyzer, their concentration measured with Qubit, and their quantity determined with the Kapa Library Quantification kit. An Illumina HiSeq 2500 was used to sequence the libraries paired-end at 2 x 150 bp. To increase sequence diversity, about 24-32% phiX was spiked into each library pool. In the paper's pipeline: The quality-filtered reads were processed with the UMI-based MiGEC pipeline, whose error correction step removed more than 75% of the raw TCR sequences. IMGT germline references were used for aligning VDJ genes, and each clonotype was defined as a unique CDR3 amino acid sequence together with its V-J genes. Clonal expansion, Shannon diversity and CDR3 relatedness (CalcPairwiseDistances, ClusterSamples) were evaluated with VDJtools, and phylogenetic trees were built with CLCbio workbench. Using coefficient-of-variation modelling across technical triplicates, the study counted a clone as expanded if it had at least 8 unique UMIs. Clones were called with MiXCR by TCRdb after fastp trimmed the public reads at Q25, and only in-frame beta chains were retained. Entries are consolidated by CDR3 protein sequence, retaining the most common genes and DNA. These V and J calls rely on TCRdb rather than the paper's analysis. This sample lists 55,000 to 65,000 distinct CDR3 sequences; under 4.5% were detected once. Together, the top ten hold 2.5% to 4% of the sample.

As encoded in the germline V gene, CDR1 is SGHRS while CDR2 is YFSETQ. The CDR3 sequence holds 16 residues, the cysteine and phenylalanine included. The kept DNA is CDR3 alone, 48 bases in frame from the first base. V drops 0 bases and J drops 0 bases, leaving 10 bases in between. On the study overall, not on this receptor specifically: The MS cluster was not associated with any clinical or MRI features, and the authors stated that larger cohorts are needed. Across subjects, expanded clones never shared an identical CDR3 amino acid sequence, which suggests that the TCR-beta repertoires in every group were private. TCR clonal expansion was highest in HAM/TSP patients and lowest in MS patients, with MS patients falling below even healthy controls. Repertoires from 18 of 34 MS patients were grouped by phylogenetic analysis into a cluster of related CDR3 sequences, suggesting a possible repertoire-level signature.

The sample was PBMCs. The source of this sequence is a woman in her twenties or thirties with multiple sclerosis. The chain was built from TRBV5-1 and TRBJ2-1, with no confidently assigned D gene. In nucleotides, the sequence is TGCGCCAGCAGCTTGGGGACGGGTCGCTCCTACAATGAGCAGTTCTTC. It translates to CASSLGTGRSYNEQFF.